This is a list of T cell receptor beta chains from one sample in a study of cytomegalovirus exposure and HLA in healthy donors. Data came from immunoSEQ multiplex PCR; TCRdb stores just in-frame clones and leaves some out. This table has around 140,000 clones, about two thirds appearing once. Sequencing was done on a sample of PBMCs. These TCRs come from a man between 50 and 59 years old in good health and CMV-seropositive. CDR3s include the opening cysteine and the closing phenylalanine or tryptophan.

v_call,cdr3_length,j_call,cdr3_aa
TRBV7-9,16,TRBJ1-4,CASSLGDRGVNEKLFF
TRBV4-3,18,TRBJ2-3,CASSQSPPSGAYTDTQYF
TRBV13,13,TRBJ1-1,CASSSSSFLEAFF
TRBV4-2,17,TRBJ2-2,CASSHPEQGASTGELFF
TRBV11-3,16,TRBJ2-3,CASSSYDRGRADTQYF
TRBV4-3,13,TRBJ2-7,CASSLRTGYEQYF
TRBV29-1,15,TRBJ1-1,CSVGGLDRGNTEAFF
TRBV7-8,16,TRBJ1-6,CASSPTGGRGNSPLHF
TRBV7-2,17,TRBJ2-3,CASSSVLTSGATDTQYF
TRBV2,12,TRBJ1-3,CASSTGGNTIYF
TRBV7-6,13,TRBJ2-3,CASSFSSADTQYF
TRBV5-6,14,TRBJ1-4,CASSTTGFYEKLFF
TRBV5-6,18,TRBJ1-4,CASSLTGGGVGTNEKLFF
TRBV11-2,15,TRBJ2-1,CASSLGLAGVAEQFF
TRBV29-1,12,TRBJ1-2,CSVVGTPGGYTF
TRBV23-1,14,TRBJ1-2,CASSQGPGVRGYTF
TRBV7-2,14,TRBJ1-1,CASSFTRESTEAFF
TRBV28,16,TRBJ2-3,CASSAPSTGDTDTQYF
TRBV10-2,16,TRBJ1-5,CASSESLAGEDQPQHF
TRBV19,12,TRBJ1-2,CASSRLNYGYTF
TRBV7-9,14,TRBJ1-1,CSSSPGGLNTEAFF
TRBV4-1,14,TRBJ2-2,CASSQRTGSGELFF
TRBV11-3,14,TRBJ1-1,CASSTSTPNTEAFF
TRBV7-9,14,TRBJ1-1,CAIPRGDSRTEAFF
TRBV9,15,TRBJ1-1,CASSAQHRMNTEAFF
TRBV18,16,TRBJ2-3,CASSPRGAGGQDTQYF
TRBV5-1,15,TRBJ2-3,CASSLGGTSTDTQYF
TRBV6-6,15,TRBJ1-5,CASSDVGGADQPQHF
TRBV7-9,16,TRBJ2-3,CASSTGLAGATDTQYF
TRBV19,14,TRBJ1-1,CASSTIDRNTEAFF
TRBV2,14,TRBJ1-2,CASTRGPSNYGYTF
TRBV18,12,TRBJ2-3,CASSPGRDTQYF
TRBV27,15,TRBJ1-4,CASRSAQGAREKLFF
TRBV27,15,TRBJ2-7,CASRGGSGRIYEQYF
TRBV5-1,15,TRBJ2-1,CASSLGQGTYNEQFF
TRBV6-5,14,TRBJ1-1,CASSPTTLNTEAFF
TRBV5-6,16,TRBJ2-7,CASSLGLLGKSYEQYF
TRBV2,14,TRBJ1-2,CAAGNWDTNYGYTF
TRBV6-4,16,TRBJ2-3,CASSSRGAGTTDTQYF
TRBV6-5,16,TRBJ2-7,CASSYRAQTQQGEQYF
TRBV5-1,13,TRBJ2-5,CASSSRGGVTQYF
TRBV2,14,TRBJ2-1,CARGQLAGEREQFF
TRBV5-1,14,TRBJ2-7,CASSLAGQYDEQYF
TRBV27,16,TRBJ1-1,CASSPPWRGEGAEAFF